This record looks at one T cell receptor (beta chain) sequence and its context. This entry belongs to a study of cytomegalovirus exposure and HLA in healthy donors. The overall study: Unique TCRs from HLA-typed donors, 65 million to 85 million of them, were held in an early data release.

Germline values: CDR1 SGDLS, CDR2 YYNGEE. CDR3 size: 13 residues. It was with 60 Vbeta and 13 Jbeta primers that the PCR ran. Per the study methods: Among the unique TCR beta chains that a later analysis counted, about 84 million in all, around 11 million were shared. The protocol was immunoSEQ multiplex PCR, while the TCRdb copy is restricted to in-frame clones and leaves out a portion. The D gene and trimming were derived from the DNA, and the V and J assignments and clone size from that table. The data show some 160,000 clones, under 90% seen once. The chain has TRBV9 and TRBJ2-5, with TRBD2 matching 8 bases. Gene TRBJ2-7 matches the end of the DNA better, so the J call may be wrong. The specimen was PBMCs. This clonotype was sampled from a boy between 2 and 15 years old in good health and CMV-seronegative. The CDR3 reads CASAPAGVGEQYF. The CDR3 bases are TGTGCCAGCGCTCCAGCGGGAGTAGGCGAGCAGTACTTC.